Following are 19 T cell receptor beta chains from one sample sequenced in a study of beta chain features in type 1 diabetes. The isolated RNA, all of it, was reverse transcribed, so expressed TCRB transcripts were what got sequenced. Clones were read by immunoSEQ multiplex PCR, and TCRdb kept only the in-frame ones, dropping some. The table records roughly 400,000 clones, about 15% of them present only once. Sequencing input: naive CD4+ T cells from blood. These receptors were taken from a young woman in good health.

V is TRBV4-3 and J is TRBJ2-1; D is possibly TRBD2 (5 bases). The V end was cut by 1 base, the J end by 4 bases, with 11 bases between. Germline assignment: CDR1 LGHNA and CDR2 YSLEER. The CDR3 extends over 15 amino acids. This CDR3 is CASSQAGFPYNEQFF. CDR3 bases: TGCGCCAGCAGCCAAGCGGGATTCCCATACAATGAGCAGTTCTTC.

The chain is built from TRBV19 and TRBJ1-5, with TRBD1 identical over 7 bases. The V gene end was trimmed by 4 bases and the J gene end by 6 bases; junction bases not matched to a gene: 15. This CDR3 comprises 17 residues. In germline, CDR1 is LNHDA, CDR2 SQIVND (reference sequence). The CDR3 DNA reads TGTGCCAGTAGTAGCCACATCCGGGACAGCTATCGTCAGCCCCAGCATTTT. Translating gives CASSSHIRDSYRQPQHF. Full variable domain (remainder filled in from reference TRBV19 and TRBJ1-5): DGGITQSPKYLFRKEGQNVTLSCEQNLNHDAMYWYRQDPGQGLRLIYYSQIVNDFQKGDIAEGYSVSREKKESFPLTVTSAQKNPTAFYLCASSSHIRDSYRQPQHFGDGTRLSIL.

This clone appeared a few times. The J gene is TRBJ2-5, the V gene TRBV28; 10 nucleotides line up with TRBD2. The CDR3 spans 13 residues. CDR1 is MDHEN and CDR2 is SYDVKM in the germline V gene. Trimming at V came to 7 bases and at J to 1 base, leaving 0 bases not matched to a gene. The CDR3: CASIAGGQETQYF. The CDR3, as DNA: TGTGCCAGCATAGCGGGGGGCCAAGAGACCCAGTACTTC. The whole variable domain, remainder taken from reference TRBV28 and TRBJ2-5, is DVKVTQSSRYLVKRTGEKVFLECVQDMDHENMFWYRQDPGLGLRLIYFSYDVKMKEKGDIPEGYSVSREKKERFSLILESASTNQTSMYLCASIAGGQETQYFGPGTRLLVL.

The chain uses TRBV30 and TRBJ1-4, with D perhaps TRBD1 (5 bases). The CDR3 loop spans 15 amino acids. The V end lost 0 bases, the J end lost 8 bases, and 16 bases lay between the germline ends. Germline assignment: CDR1 GTSNPN and CDR2 SVGIG (reference sequence). CDR3 protein: CAWSVLGGVSEKLFF. In nucleotides, the CDR3 is TGTGCCTGGAGTGTTCTGGGGGGGGTCTCGGAAAAACTGTTTTTT. Combining the CDR3 with reference TRBV30 and TRBJ1-4 gives the whole variable domain SQTIHQWPATLVQPVGSPLSLECTVEGTSNPNLYWYRQAAGRGLQLLFYSVGIGQISSEVPQNLSASRPQDRQFILSSKKLLLSDSGFYLCAWSVLGGVSEKLFFGSGTQLSVL.

This sequence joins TRBV9 and TRBJ2-5; the match to TRBD2 covers 10 bases. The germline V gene has CDR1 SGDLS and CDR2 YYNGEE. The CDR3 has 15 residues. V lost 2 bases, J lost 2 bases, and 3 bases stayed unmatched. In DNA form, the CDR3 reads TGTGCCAGCAGCGTGGTAGCGGGGGGACAAGAGACCCAGTACTTC. Its protein is CASSVVAGGQETQYF.

The chain recombines TRBV4-2 with TRBJ1-1; the match to TRBD1 covers 10 bases. The V gene end was trimmed by 5 bases and the J gene end by 4 bases; junction bases not matched to a gene: 10. The germline gives CDR1 LGHNA, CDR2 YNFKEQ. The CDR3 consists of 16 residues. The DNA for the CDR3 is TGTGCCAGCAGCACCCGGGACAGGGGAGTGGGCACTGAAGCTTTCTTT. This gives the protein CASSTRDRGVGTEAFF.

This clone was counted between two and nine times. The chain carries TRBV7-2 and TRBJ2-4; 8 nucleotides align to TRBD2. Trimming took 5 bases from V and 8 from J; bases not matched to a gene: 11. The length of the CDR3 is 15 residues. Looked up from germline, CDR1 is SGHTA and CDR2 is FQGNSA. CDR3 sequence reads: CASSPGLVGLHIQYF. CDR3 nucleotides: TGTGCCAGCAGCCCGGGACTAGTGGGGCTTCACATTCAGTACTTC.

This clone was seen more than once but under ten times. CDR3 coding DNA: TGTGCCAGCAGCTTACGAGGGACAGGGCTCAATCAGCCCCAGCATTTT. Translated, it gives CASSLRGTGLNQPQHF. V usage is TRBV5-6 and J usage is TRBJ1-5, with 9 bases that match TRBD1. V was pared by 2 bases and J by 3 bases, with 6 bases of the junction left unmatched. The germline V gene has CDR1 SGHDT and CDR2 YYEEEE. This CDR3 is 16 amino acids long.

This clone was counted a few times. This chain connects TRBV6-1 to TRBJ1-5, with a weak D call TRBD1 (5 bases). The CDR3 loop spans 13 amino acids. Germline V gene sequence: CDR1 MNHNS, CDR2 SASEGT. V lost 8 bases and J lost 5, with 13 bases in between. Here the CDR3 DNA reads TGTGCCAGCTGGGAGGGGATCTATCAGCCCCAGCATTTT. As protein: CASWEGIYQPQHF.

This clone was observed a few times. The gene calls are TRBV7-9 and TRBJ2-7; D gene uncertain. The CDR3 consists of 15 residues. V lost 6 bases, J lost 1 base, and 16 bases lay in between. Germline CDR1 SEHNR, CDR2 FQNEAQ (reference sequence). CDR3 protein: CASSSHATISYEQYF. The CDR3 region has the DNA TGTGCCAGCAGTTCCCATGCTACTATATCCTACGAGCAGTACTTC.

This chain joins TRBV7-9 and TRBJ2-7, with D possibly being TRBD1 (6 bases). Germline V lookup: CDR1 SEHNR, CDR2 FQNEAQ (reference sequence). This CDR3 is built from 14 residues. Trimming took off 5 bases at V and 2 bases at J, with 13 bases between the two ends. CDR3 sequence (DNA): TGTGCCAGCAGCCCAGACAGGCCAGCCTACGAGCAGTACTTC. This translates into CASSPDRPAYEQYF.

The chain combines TRBV29-1 with TRBJ2-5; 7 positions agree with TRBD1. TRBJ2-7 explains the end of the DNA better; the J call may be wrong. Germline V gives CDR1 SQVTM, CDR2 ANQGSEA. The CDR3 is 14 amino acids. The CDR3 protein is CSVARQGVGYEQYF. CDR3 nucleotide sequence: TGCAGCGTTGCTCGGCAGGGGGTTGGTTACGAGCAGTACTTC.

This chain links TRBV7-9 with TRBJ2-2; 9 nucleotides align to TRBD1. Per the germline V gene, CDR1 is SEHNR and CDR2 is FQNEAQ (reference sequence). This CDR3 spans 16 amino acids. With 4 bases clipped from V and 1 base from J, the junction kept 4 bases outside the gene matches. The DNA of the CDR3 is TGTGCCAGCAGCTACGGACAGGGGCTGAACACCGGGGAGCTGTTTTTT. It encodes CASSYGQGLNTGELFF.

This clone was observed a handful of times. V usage is TRBV12-5 and J usage is TRBJ1-2; 7 nucleotides align to TRBD1. The CDR3 has 14 residues. The J segment lost 2 bases and the V segment lost 5 bases, leaving 5 bases of the junction unmatched. Germline assignment: CDR1 LGHNT and CDR2 FRNRAP. CDR3 protein: CASGPRQGNYGYTF. The CDR3 nucleotides read TGTGCTAGTGGTCCCCGACAGGGAAACTATGGCTACACCTTC. Full variable domain (outside the CDR3, taken from reference TRBV12-5 and TRBJ1-2): DARVTQTPRHKVTEMGQEVTMRCQPILGHNTVFWYRQTMMQGLELLAYFRNRAPLDDSGMPKDRFSAEMPDATLATLKIQPSEPRDSAVYFCASGPRQGNYGYTFGSGTRLTVV.

The chain joins TRBV7-9 to TRBJ1-2; possibly TRBD1 for D (6 bases). The germline CDR1 and CDR2 sequences are SEHNR and FQNEAQ (reference sequence). Trimming shortened V by 4 bases and J by 8 bases, and 14 bases separated the two germline ends. The CDR3 length is 13 residues. CDR3 region: CASSWMGAQGYTF. In nucleotides, the CDR3 is TGTGCCAGCAGCTGGATGGGGGCGCAAGGCTACACCTTC.

CDR3 DNA: TGTGCCATAAGCGGGACGGCACCCTACGAGCAGTACTTC. Protein sequence: CAISGTAPYEQYF. The genes are TRBV28 and TRBJ2-7; 7 positions match TRBD2. CDR3 length: 13 residues. V trimming: 10 bases; J trimming: 2 bases; junction bases outside the gene matches: 8. Germline CDR1 is MDHEN and CDR2 is SYDVKM.

This clone has a handful of counts. V usage is TRBV30 and J usage is TRBJ2-3; 12 bases match TRBD2. CDR3 length: 18 residues. Germline loops: CDR1 GTSNPN, CDR2 SVGIG (reference sequence). The V segment lost 3 bases and the J segment 5 bases; nucleotides outside the gene matches: 15. DNA for the CDR3: TGTGCCTGGAGCCCAACCCCTCTAGCGGGAGGGCTGGGAGATACGCAGTATTTT. This translates into CAWSPTPLAGGLGDTQYF.

V and J are TRBV29-1 and TRBJ1-2; D call uncertain. V shed 6 bases and J shed 1 base, with 6 bases lying between them. The CDR3 consists of 11 residues. The germline CDR1 and CDR2 sequences are SQVTM and ANQGSEA. The CDR3 spells CSVRFNYGYTF. CDR3 nucleotides: TGCAGCGTCCGGTTTAACTATGGCTACACCTTC.

The chain couples TRBV7-2 to TRBJ2-7, with D unclear. This CDR3 is built from 14 residues. The germline V gene encodes CDR1 SGHTA and CDR2 FQGNSA. V gave up 3 bases and J gave up 1 base, with 10 bases separating them. CDR3 in amino acids: CASSFGRASYEQYF. CDR3 DNA sequence: TGTGCCAGCAGCTTCGGTCGCGCTTCCTACGAGCAGTACTTC.